This entry features one T cell receptor beta chain sequence. Which antigen it targets is not known. No base-level quality is on record; no much larger clone is a single base apart. Trimming removed 4 bases from V and 0 bases from J, leaving 22 bases between the germline ends. Including cysteine and phenylalanine, the CDR3 has 18 amino acids. CDR3 DNA only is kept here, 54 bases in frame from base 1. From the germline V gene (reference sequence), CDR1 is LGHDT and CDR2 is YNNKEL. The immunoSEQ Assay, a bias-controlled multiplex PCR, was used to amplify TCRbeta CDR3 regions from genomic DNA. The authors' pipeline ran thus. Within the assay, amplification of reference gene primers was used to estimate how many nucleated cells each sample contained. Sequence reads were collapsed and filtered to measure the absolute abundance of every unique TCRbeta CDR3 rearrangement. Productive Simpson clonality was computed per sample as the square root of Simpson's diversity index over productive rearrangements. This is the immuneACCESS table as TCRdb keeps it, with only in-frame sequences that have V and J called. A part of the clones is gone; compared with another copy, unresolved V genes explain less than half, and the rest is unexplained. V and J calls and clone size come straight from that table; D and trimming were deduced from the DNA. The sample profile shows fewer than 150,000 clones; more than 80% of them were found once. The ten largest make up approximately 4% of the sample.

Whole blood was collected in K2EDTA tubes by collaborating institutions according to the institutions' own protocols. Collaborator samples were shipped for TCRbeta analysis as frozen whole blood, isolated PBMCs, or DNA extracted from either sample type. The data are from a study of blood T cell repertoires in COVID-19 (dated by TCRdb to the early 2020s). Describing the broader study: Collaborator samples came from the United States, Italy and Spain and covered acute and convalescent phases of COVID-19. Samples were obtained from the ongoing ImmuneRACE study (first 160 participants) and from some 1,200 subjects provided by 6 global collaborators. Where available, HLA class I and class II types were obtained from metadata supplied by the sample provider rather than from assay-based typing. The repertoires were made available in a free public database intended to serve as a resource for research on the immune response to SARS-CoV-2. Subjects who had been exposed to COVID-19, were actively infected with it, or had recovered from it provided the deeply sampled blood TCRbeta repertoires that made up the dataset. The material from the prospective study consisted of cDNA or gDNA derived from T cells, B-cell-depleted T cells, or PBMCs. Sample metadata almost always included a de-identified subject ID, COVID-19 status, age in years and sex. Overall results and qualifications from the work: How much clinical and demographic metadata was included differed by source and by participant, and the metadata was provided uncurated.

The chain is assembled from TRBV3-1 (or the pseudogene TRBV3-2) and TRBJ2-7; the D segment could be TRBD1, given 6 matching bases. The TCR comes from a human donor in a cohort sampled during active COVID-19. Sequencing input: peripheral blood. The nucleotide sequence reads as follows: TGTGCCAGCAGCCTACGCCCCTTTGACAGGACGAGCTCCTACGAGCAGTACTTC. Protein translation: CASSLRPFDRTSSYEQYF.